This is a list of T cell receptor beta chains from one sample in a study of shared clonotypes between healthy human individuals. Profiled with immunoSEQ multiplex PCR; TCRdb holds only in-frame clones, not every one. The sample contains some 2,400,000 clones, 95% of which appear only once. Specimen: naive CD4+ T cells sorted from blood. The receptor source for this set is a man aged 18 to 29 in good health. CDR3s leave out the opening cysteine and the closing phenylalanine or tryptophan. The order of the fields is CDR3 length, V gene, CDR3 protein.

11 | TRBV4-1 | ASSQAPSETQY
13 | TRBV4-3 | ASSPGTRNTDTQY
14 | TRBV18 | ASSPASGELGQGYT
16 | TRBV9 | ASTPFVVPSGKTNEQF
14 | TRBV5-1 | ASSLGGQSSGNTIY
15 | TRBV11-2 | ASSLSSSIPGANVLT
13 | TRBV7-9 | ASTLLGGSSEELF
10 | TRBV6-5 | ASRGSTDTQY
12 | TRBV2 | ASSHRVANTEAF
14 | TRBV5-1 | ASSTTGGAITGELF
12 | TRBV2 | ASEYRGGNQPQH
13 | TRBV2 | ASSAGTSGSGEQY
13 | TRBV6-5 | ASSYSTASSYEQY
13 | TRBV10-2 | ASSESLAGRNTIY
12 | TRBV6-5 | ASSWTSGGYEQY
11 | TRBV9 | ASSVMTGHEQY
14 | TRBV18 | ASSPTTGGSNEKLF
13 | TRBV5-4 | ASSLDPQGWETQY
15 | TRBV7-9 | ASSSKIGAPTKNIQY
10 | TRBV2 | ASSDVGETQY
12 | TRBV7-2 | ASSPGQGSETQY
12 | TRBV6-1 | ASSAWGIGETQY
11 | TRBV5-6 | ASSLGTGDGYT
12 | TRBV30 | AWRSAVRALGAF
12 | TRBV25-1 | ASSERLSTDEQF
13 | TRBV4-3 | ASSQAGGVNSPLH
14 | TRBV28 | ASSSTGTPNTGELF
11 | TRBV10-1 | ASIHREGTEAF
14 | TRBV29-1 | SVEDIQGAPNYGYT
12 | TRBV6-6 | ASTRATNSYEQY
11 | TRBV11-3 | ASSLHGSGEQF
13 | TRBV28 | ASSRGTSGSTEAF
13 | TRBV5-6 | ASSLRVLSRNIQY
11 | TRBV7-7 | ASSLGVRETQY